The 24 T cell receptor beta chains given below trace back to one sample, sequenced in a study of T cell repertoires in cytomegalovirus infection. TCRdb passed the reads through MiXCR, listing each CDR3 protein once. The sample includes more than 500,000 distinct CDR3 sequences, about 15% of them seen just once. The sample consisted of CD8+ T cells from PBMCs. The receptors were sampled from a human donor in good health (CMV status not recorded). Some clones in this sample may be carry-over from other donors' samples.

This clonotype occurred many times. This chain connects TRBV7-9 to TRBJ2-1, with no clear D. The ends were cut back, 4 bases at V and 7 bases at J, with 2 bases in the middle. The germline CDR1 and CDR2 sequences are SEHNR and FQNEAQ (reference sequence). This CDR3 has 10 residues. CDR3 nucleotides: TGTGCCAGCAGCTCTAATGAGCAGTTCTTC. Translated, it gives CASSSNEQFF.

Only a few counts were recorded for this clonotype. The chain has TRBV15 and TRBJ1-4; D gene unclear. The V end lost 5 bases, the J end lost 8 bases, and 15 bases lay between the germline ends. In germline, CDR1 is LNHNV, CDR2 YYDKDF (reference sequence). This CDR3 is 14 amino acids long. The CDR3 DNA reads TGTGCCACCAGCTTAAGAGGACTTTCAGAAAAACTGTTTTTT. Amino acid sequence: CATSLRGLSEKLFF.

On this clonotype: The junction departs from the called germline gene at one end, perhaps through a read error. The V gene is TRBV6-1, the J gene TRBJ2-4; no definite D call. Germline V gene sequence: CDR1 MNHNS, CDR2 SASEGT. The CDR3 has 15 residues. DNA for the CDR3: TGTGCCAGAAGTGCGTCCGGGTTATACAAAAACATTCAGTACTTC. As protein: CARSASGLYKNIQYF.

This clonotype was counted at least ten times. This chain connects TRBV6-1 to TRBJ2-2; 8 bases are a match to TRBD1. Germline V gives CDR1 MNHNS, CDR2 SASEGT. V lost 0 bases to trimming and J lost 2 bases; unmatched junction nucleotides: 5. The CDR3 is 17 residues long. The CDR3 DNA reads TGTGCCAGCAGTGAAGCCTCGGACAGGGTTAACACCGGGGAGCTGTTTTTT. It translates to CASSEASDRVNTGELFF.

This clonotype was counted between two and nine times. The chain recombines TRBV28 with TRBJ2-7; D not resolved. Trimming cost V 3 bases and J 4 bases, with 22 bases left between them. This CDR3 is 17 amino acids long. From germline, CDR1 is MDHEN and CDR2 SYDVKM. CDR3 nucleotide sequence: TGTGCCAGCAGTTTTGGGGTAGGCGTCGCTTCTCCATACGAGCAGTACTTC. Translating it yields CASSFGVGVASPYEQYF.

In its sample, this clonotype was seen a few times. The chain combines TRBV28 with TRBJ2-5, with D unclear. V was shortened by 3 bases and J by 2 bases, with 16 bases between the two germline ends. Germline CDR1 reads MDHEN; CDR2 reads SYDVKM. The CDR3 runs to 16 residues. CDR3 nucleotides: TGTGCCAGCAGTTTCCGGACGGTTAAATCACAAGAGACCCAGTACTTC. This translates into CASSFRTVKSQETQYF.

This clonotype occurred a few times. The rearrangement links TRBV13 to TRBJ2-1; TRBD2 agrees at 7 bases. After removal of 5 bases from V and 4 bases from J, the junction contained 5 bases not matched to a gene. CDR1 is PRHDT and CDR2 is FYEKMQ in the germline V gene (reference sequence). The CDR3 is 14 residues long. DNA for the CDR3: TGTGCCAGCAGCCGTCCGGGAGGTTACAATGAGCAGTTCTTC. Translated: CASSRPGGYNEQFF.

The chain links TRBV4-1 to TRBJ2-7; tentative D call: TRBD2 (6 bases). This CDR3 spans 17 amino acids. Germline CDR1 and CDR2: MGHRA and YSYEKL. V was cut by 1 base and J by 1 base, with 17 bases left in between. CDR3: CASSQGPRTTSSYEQYF. DNA of the CDR3: TGCGCCAGCAGCCAAGGCCCCCGGACTACCTCATCCTACGAGCAGTACTTC.

This clonotype appeared a few times. The J gene is TRBJ2-7, the V gene TRBV15, with unresolved D. CDR1 LNHNV and CDR2 YYDKDF come from the germline V gene (reference sequence). The CDR3 consists of 12 residues. Trimming left V 5 bases short and J 7 bases short, with 12 bases between. The CDR3 loop is CATSFGPGEQYF. For the CDR3, the DNA is TGTGCCACCAGCTTTGGGCCCGGGGAGCAGTACTTC.

CDR3 sequence reads: CAWIARAGGELFF. The DNA of the CDR3 is TGTGCCTGGATAGCCCGGGCTGGCGGGGAGCTGTTTTTT. This sequence joins TRBV30 and TRBJ2-2; D is uncertain. The CDR3 length is 13 residues. Germline V gene data show CDR1 as GTSNPN and CDR2 as SVGIG (reference sequence). V was trimmed by 4 bases and J by 7 bases, leaving 13 bases between them.

This clonotype was counted at least ten times. The genes are TRBV27 and TRBJ1-6; 8 bases are shared with TRBD1. Germline CDR1 reads MNHEY; CDR2 reads SMNVEV (reference sequence). This CDR3 is 14 amino acids long. With 5 bases clipped from V and 7 bases from J, the junction kept 4 bases outside the gene matches. The CDR3 bases are TGTGCCAGCAGTCCCGGGACAGGAAATTCACCCCTCCACTTT. Translating gives CASSPGTGNSPLHF.

This clonotype was seen repeatedly, ten times or more. The genes are TRBV7-2 and TRBJ1-1; TRBD1 might be the D (5 bases). Between the trimmed V and J ends, which lost 4 bases and 3 bases, there was a span of 9 bases. Germline lookup yields CDR1 SGHTA and CDR2 FQGNSA. There are 13 residues in the CDR3. The CDR3 reads CASSSMGDTEAFF. The CDR3 DNA reads as TGTGCCAGCAGCTCCATGGGGGACACTGAAGCTTTCTTT.

The rearrangement uses TRBV20-1 and TRBJ2-7; perhaps TRBD1 as D (6 bases). The length of the CDR3 is 14 residues. V was clipped by 6 bases and J by 0 bases, with 15 bases between them. CDR1 and CDR2 (germline): DFQATT, SNEGSKA (reference sequence). CDR3 amino acids: CSAPKQGSSYEQYF. The CDR3 DNA sequence: TGCAGTGCGCCAAAGCAGGGGTCCTCCTACGAGCAGTACTTC.

This clonotype was seen a handful of times. The V and J genes are TRBV27 and TRBJ2-2, with D possibly matching TRBD2 (6 bases). The CDR3 is made up of 17 amino acids. Germline V gene sequence: CDR1 MNHEY, CDR2 SMNVEV (reference sequence). The V and J ends lost 0 bases and 3 bases respectively, with 14 bases between them. The CDR3 region is CASSLSIREPYTGELFF. The CDR3 DNA follows: TGTGCCAGCAGTTTATCGATACGGGAGCCCTACACCGGGGAGCTGTTTTTT.

This clonotype turned up a few times. The rearrangement joins TRBV28 to TRBJ2-7, with TRBD1 matching over 10 bases. The trim removed 4 bases at V and 0 bases at J, leaving 6 bases unmatched. The CDR3 is made up of 16 amino acids. Germline V gene lookup returns CDR1 MDHEN and CDR2 SYDVKM. The CDR3 nucleotides are TGTGCCAGCAGTTCCCCGGACAGGGGGGTCTCCTACGAGCAGTACTTC. Translating it yields CASSSPDRGVSYEQYF.

At least ten counts were recorded for this clonotype. V gene TRBV7-9 combines with J gene TRBJ1-2; D is unclear. The CDR3 sequence is 14 residues long. CDR1 and CDR2 from the germline V gene are SEHNR and FQNEAQ (reference sequence). V lost 4 bases, J lost 3 bases, and 12 bases lay in between. In DNA form, the CDR3 reads TGTGCCAGCAGCTCAGAAAAGGGTGACTATGGCTACACCTTC. Protein: CASSSEKGDYGYTF.

This clonotype was seen repeatedly, ten times or more. CDR3 loop: CASSYGGQLNEQFF. The DNA for the CDR3 is TGTGCCAGCAGTTACGGGGGACAGCTTAATGAGCAGTTCTTC. The chain is built from TRBV6-5 and TRBJ2-1; 7 bases fit TRBD1. Germline-derived CDR1 and CDR2 are MNHEY and SVGAGI. V shed 2 bases and J 7 bases; nucleotides not matched to a gene: 5. This CDR3 is 14 amino acids long.

This chain connects TRBV20-1 to TRBJ2-7, with a weak D call TRBD1 (5 bases). V was cut by 5 bases and J by 2 bases, with 19 bases left in between. The CDR3 length is 15 residues. Germline loops: CDR1 DFQATT, CDR2 SNEGSKA (reference sequence). The CDR3 region is CSAPLPSGATYEQYF. The CDR3 DNA sequence: TGCAGTGCTCCCCTCCCGTCTGGGGCAACCTACGAGCAGTACTTC.

Only a few counts were recorded for this clonotype. The chain is built from TRBV28 and TRBJ2-3, with 9 nucleotides matching TRBD1. The CDR3 length is 16 residues. V shed 5 bases, J shed 3 bases, and the junction held 9 bases outside the gene matches. The V gene's germline CDR1 is MDHEN and CDR2 SYDVKM. CDR3 DNA sequence: TGTGCCAGCAGTCCCGGGACAGGGTTCAGAACAGATACGCAGTATTTT. Residues: CASSPGTGFRTDTQYF. Full variable domain (remainder filled in from reference TRBV28 and TRBJ2-3): DVKVTQSSRYLVKRTGEKVFLECVQDMDHENMFWYRQDPGLGLRLIYFSYDVKMKEKGDIPEGYSVSREKKERFSLILESASTNQTSMYLCASSPGTGFRTDTQYFGPGTRLTVL.

At least ten counts were recorded for this clonotype. The J gene is TRBJ1-4, the V gene TRBV18, with D possibly being TRBD1 (6 bases). The germline V gene encodes CDR1 KGHSH and CDR2 LQKENI. The CDR3 sequence is 15 residues long. V lost 3 bases and J lost 6, with 14 bases in between. CDR3 in DNA: TGTGCCAGCTCACCGAGGGGGACGCCTGATGAAAAACTGTTTTTT. Amino acid sequence: CASSPRGTPDEKLFF.

This clonotype turned up a few times. This chain connects TRBV27 to TRBJ2-3, with 7 bases fitting TRBD1. CDR1 MNHEY and CDR2 SMNVEV come from the germline V gene (reference sequence). J was trimmed by 2 bases and V by 6 bases; bases with no gene match: 5. The CDR3 consists of 14 residues. The CDR3 reads CASRRGTATDTQYF. In DNA form, the CDR3 reads TGTGCCAGCAGACGAGGGACAGCCACAGATACGCAGTATTTT.

The V call is TRBV19, the J call TRBJ2-4; D might be TRBD1 or TRBD2, each matching 5 bases. V shed 6 bases and J shed 7 bases, with 22 bases lying between them. Germline V gene sequence: CDR1 LNHDA, CDR2 SQIVND (reference sequence). CDR3 length: 16 residues. The CDR3 bases are TGTGCCAGTAGCCCCGAGGGGAGCAGGGATCTGAACATTCAGTACTTC. Translating it yields CASSPEGSRDLNIQYF. The entire variable domain, with the rest obtained from reference TRBV19 and TRBJ2-4, is as follows: DGGITQSPKYLFRKEGQNVTLSCEQNLNHDAMYWYRQDPGQGLRLIYYSQIVNDFQKGDIAEGYSVSREKKESFPLTVTSAQKNPTAFYLCASSPEGSRDLNIQYFGAGTRLSVL.

Of note for this clonotype: One end of the junction fails to match germline, which may point to a read error. The chain links TRBV3-1 to TRBJ2-2; D is perhaps TRBD1 or TRBD2 (5 bases each). CDR1 is LGHDT, CDR2 YNNKEL, per germline (reference sequence). The CDR3 length is 16 residues. The CDR3 DNA reads as TGTGCAAGCAGATTTCCCCCAGGGACGGACACCGGGGAGCTGTTTTTT. As protein: CASRFPPGTDTGELFF.

This clonotype was counted only a few times. This sequence joins TRBV5-1 and TRBJ2-1, with no clear D. In germline, CDR1 is SGHRS, CDR2 YFSETQ. Trimming took 7 bases from V and 12 from J, leaving 8 bases between them. The CDR3 covers 9 residues. The CDR3 is CASGHPQFF. The DNA of the CDR3 is TGCGCCAGCGGCCATCCGCAGTTCTTC.